Below, one T cell receptor (beta chain) is given with its context. This record belongs to a study of shared T cell receptors in the human thymus. TCRdb keeps only in-frame clones here, not all; method: immunoSEQ multiplex PCR. The sample shows fewer than 700,000 clones, around nine tenths of them seen only once. The same data also went into a second study, on human thymus T cells.

The material sequenced was thymocytes. The clonotype comes from a boy in the first two years of life with a congenital heart defect.

The CDR3 sequence is CASSIEADSYEQYF. Written as DNA, the CDR3 is TGTGCCAGTAGTATAGAGGCGGACTCCTACGAGCAGTACTTC. The V and J genes are TRBV19 and TRBJ2-7; D uncertain. The CDR3 spans 14 residues. Germline V gene data show CDR1 as LNHDA and CDR2 as SQIVND (reference sequence). V lost 0 bases and J 0 bases, leaving 6 bases between the germline ends.